The 10 T cell receptor beta chains presented below share a single source sample, sequenced in a study of blood T cell repertoires in COVID-19. The assay was immunoSEQ multiplex PCR, and TCRdb's table has in-frame clones only and misses some. The table lists about 270,000 clones, approximately 88% of them singletons, with 2% to 2.5% in the top ten. Sequenced: peripheral blood. The receptors shown here come from a man in his fifties or sixties with acute or convalescent COVID-19.

Only a few counts were recorded for this clone. The rearrangement joins TRBV27 to TRBJ2-7; no clear D. This CDR3 is built from 13 residues. With 0 bases removed from V and 6 bases from J, the gap between germline ends came to 9 bases. Germline CDR1 and CDR2: MNHEY and SMNVEV (reference sequence). DNA for the CDR3: TGTGCCAGCAGTTTATCGAAACAGCTCGAGCAGTACTTC. Translated: CASSLSKQLEQYF.

On this clone itself: Germline is not matched at one junction end, which may reflect a read error. The genes are TRBV2 and TRBJ1-4; D call uncertain. CDR3 length: 11 residues. Germline V gene lookup returns CDR1 SNHLY and CDR2 FYNNEI. As DNA, the CDR3 is TGTGCCAGCAGTGGGACTCACCTATTGGTTTTT. This sequence encodes CASSGTHLLVF.

The V and J genes are TRBV4-1 and TRBJ2-5; D may be TRBD2 (5 bases). The V and J ends lost 4 bases and 2 bases respectively, with 17 bases between them. The CDR3 is 16 amino acids. CDR1 and CDR2 from the germline V gene are MGHRA and YSYEKL. The CDR3: CASSPRTWAKQETQYF. CDR3 DNA sequence: TGCGCCAGCAGCCCGAGGACTTGGGCCAAACAAGAGACCCAGTACTTC.

The V gene is TRBV29-1, the J gene TRBJ1-1; 10 nucleotides align to TRBD1. This CDR3 region has 13 residues. The germline V gene has CDR1 SQVTM and CDR2 ANQGSEA. J gave up 4 bases and V 6 bases, and 5 bases lay outside the gene matches. The CDR3 DNA reads as TGCAGCGTCGGACAGGGGGTAGGCACTGAAGCTTTCTTT. Its translation: CSVGQGVGTEAFF. Full variable domain (remainder filled in from reference TRBV29-1 and TRBJ1-1): SAVISQKPSRDICQRGTSLTIQCQVDSQVTMMFWYRQQPGQSLTLIATANQGSEATYESGFVIDKFPISRPNLTFSTLTVSNMSPEDSSIYLCSVGQGVGTEAFFGQGTRLTVV.

The gene calls are TRBV11-2 and TRBJ2-5; no clear D gene. There are 11 residues in the CDR3. V lost 6 bases and J 2 bases, leaving 4 bases between the germline ends. Per the germline V gene, CDR1 is SGHAT and CDR2 is FQNNGV. The CDR3 nucleotides read TGTGCCAGCAGTTCACAAGAGACCCAGTACTTC. It codes for CASSSQETQYF.

This clone has a single count. The chain carries TRBV9 and TRBJ1-3; D is ambiguous. Germline CDR1 SGDLS, CDR2 YYNGEE. This CDR3 spans 16 amino acids. V was clipped by 1 base and J by 5 bases, with 16 bases between them. CDR3 nucleotides: TGTGCCAGCAGCGTAAGCAACAGATCGGGGAGAAACACCATATATTTT. Translated: CASSVSNRSGRNTIYF.

The chain links TRBV2 to TRBJ1-3; 8 bases line up with TRBD1. The CDR3 consists of 16 residues. The trim removed 5 bases at V and 2 bases at J, leaving 8 bases unmatched. Germline-derived CDR1 and CDR2 are SNHLY and FYNNEI. DNA for the CDR3: TGTGCCAGCAGTCACCCTGGACAGGGCCCTGGAAACACCATATATTTT. This codes for CASSHPGQGPGNTIYF.

The chain links TRBV7-4 to TRBJ2-4; TRBD2 matches at 7 bases. This CDR3 is built from 19 residues. V lost 1 base to trimming and J lost 0 bases; unmatched junction nucleotides: 12. Germline CDR1 SGHVT, CDR2 SQSDAQ. The CDR3 bases are TGTGCCAGCAGCTTAGAGGGGCGGGGGACCGCAATAGCCAAAAACATTCAGTACTTC. Amino acid sequence: CASSLEGRGTAIAKNIQYF. Complete variable domain (other parts from reference TRBV7-4 and TRBJ2-4): GAGVSQSPRYKVAKRGRDVALRCDSISGHVTLYWYRQTLGQGSEVLTYSQSDAQRDKSGRPSGRFSAERPERSVSTLKIQRTEQGDSAVYLCASSLEGRGTAIAKNIQYFGAGTRLSVL.

This chain joins TRBV9 and TRBJ2-3, with 8 bases that match TRBD2. Germline CDR1 is SGDLS and CDR2 is YYNGEE. This CDR3 is built from 16 residues. The V segment lost 3 bases and the J segment 3 bases; nucleotides outside the gene matches: 9. DNA of the CDR3: TGTGCCAGCAGCGCCCGCGGGGGGTCCGTGACAGATACGCAGTATTTT. Protein product: CASSARGGSVTDTQYF.

This clone was picked up one time. This chain uses TRBV7-3 with TRBJ2-7; 9 nucleotides agree with TRBD1. Germline V lookup: CDR1 SGHTA, CDR2 FQGTGA. This CDR3 spans 14 amino acids. V lost 5 bases, J lost 6 bases, and 8 bases stayed unmatched. The CDR3 coding sequence is TGTGCCAGCAGCCCGGGGACAGGGAGCCCCGAGCAGTACTTC. Amino acids: CASSPGTGSPEQYF.